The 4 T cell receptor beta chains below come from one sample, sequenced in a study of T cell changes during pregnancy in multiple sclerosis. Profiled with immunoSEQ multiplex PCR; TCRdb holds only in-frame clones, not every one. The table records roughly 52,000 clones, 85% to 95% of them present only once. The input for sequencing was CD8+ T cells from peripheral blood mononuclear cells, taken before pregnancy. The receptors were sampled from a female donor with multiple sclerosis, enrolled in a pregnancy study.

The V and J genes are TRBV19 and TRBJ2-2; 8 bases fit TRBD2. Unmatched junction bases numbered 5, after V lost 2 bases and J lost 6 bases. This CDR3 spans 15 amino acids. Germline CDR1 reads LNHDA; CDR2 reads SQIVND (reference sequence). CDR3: CASSIRAGGPGELFF. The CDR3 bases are TGTGCCAGTAGTATAAGGGCGGGAGGTCCCGGGGAGCTGTTTTTT.

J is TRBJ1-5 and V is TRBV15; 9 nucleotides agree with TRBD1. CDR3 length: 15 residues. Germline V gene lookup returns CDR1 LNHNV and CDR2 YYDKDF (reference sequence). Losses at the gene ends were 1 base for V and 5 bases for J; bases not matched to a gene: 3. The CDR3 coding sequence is TGTGCCACCAGCAGAGGGGACAGGGTGCATCAGCCCCAGCATTTT. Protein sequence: CATSRGDRVHQPQHF.

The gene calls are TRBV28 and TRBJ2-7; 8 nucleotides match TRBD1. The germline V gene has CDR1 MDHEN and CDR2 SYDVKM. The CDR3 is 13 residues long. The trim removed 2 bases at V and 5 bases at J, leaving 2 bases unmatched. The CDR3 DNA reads TGTGCCAGCAGTTTAGAACAGGGGGACGAGCAGTACTTC. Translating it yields CASSLEQGDEQYF.

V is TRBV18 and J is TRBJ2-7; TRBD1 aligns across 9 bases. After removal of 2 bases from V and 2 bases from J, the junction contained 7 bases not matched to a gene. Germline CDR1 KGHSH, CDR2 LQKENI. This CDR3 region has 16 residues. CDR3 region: CASSPTRTGETYEQYF. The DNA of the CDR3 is TGTGCCAGCTCACCAACAAGGACAGGGGAAACCTACGAGCAGTACTTC.